This entry concerns a single T cell receptor (beta chain). This entry belongs to a study of cytomegalovirus exposure and HLA in healthy donors. The PCR employed 60 Vbeta primers together with 13 Jbeta primers. Profiled with immunoSEQ multiplex PCR; TCRdb holds only in-frame clones, not every one. The profile shows roughly 100,000 clones, around 70% of them singletons. Germline loops: CDR1 SGHRS, CDR2 YFSETQ. The CDR3 totals 15 residues. The J segment lost 6 bases and the V segment lost 4 bases, leaving 4 bases of the junction unmatched. The V gene is TRBV5-1, the J gene TRBJ2-1; 13 bases match TRBD2. The sequence was collected from a man aged 35 to 55 in good health and CMV-seropositive. Specimen: PBMCs. CDR3 in amino acids: CASSPGLAGVNEQFF. CDR3 sequence (DNA): TGCGCCAGCAGCCCCGGACTAGCGGGAGTCAATGAGCAGTTCTTC.